This TCR beta chain was identified during a study of T cells in Graves' hyperthyroidism and ophthalmopathy (dated by TCRdb to about 2019). Regarding the study in general: Peripheral blood samples were taken at initial diagnosis, before any treatment was given. The 90 to 100 discovery patients were randomly split 7:3 into training and test sets. According to the paper, TCR Vbeta CDR3 sequencing was carried out on some 140 peripheral blood samples, which came from 40 to 45 ophthalmopathy, around 75 hyperthyroidism and approximately 17 progressor patients. An independent validation cohort of around 19 hyperthyroidism patients and approximately 17 patients who later progressed to ophthalmopathy tested prospective prediction of ophthalmopathy. The study also compared thyroid tissue and blood T-cell repertoires from a handful of Graves' hyperthyroidism patients. TCR V-J signatures able to tell the groups apart were searched for in a discovery cohort of some 97 patients, of whom under 45 had Graves' ophthalmopathy and some 60 had stable Graves' hyperthyroidism. After blood sampling, hyperthyroidism patients were treated with methimazole at a starting dose of 30 mg daily, and ophthalmopathy patients were treated with high-dose intravenous methylprednisolone. Findings and caveats that apply to the study as a whole: No statistical method was used to fix the sample size in advance, and group allocation was not hidden from the investigators. In cross-validation, a model built on a 13 V-J signature told ophthalmopathy apart from stable hyperthyroidism with roughly 87% sensitivity and around 83% specificity, and in testing the same model reached 80%/75%. Most expanded thyroid clonotypes (frequency above 0.001) were also detected in blood, suggesting blood repertoires may reflect thyroid immune responses. During validation, the model predicted progression to ophthalmopathy a median of about 6.3 months ahead of onset, with approximately 71% sensitivity and around 73% specificity.

CDR1 and CDR2 were assigned from the germline V gene (reference sequence) as LGHDT and YNNKEL. The CDR3 measures 13 amino acids from cysteine to phenylalanine. Just the 39-base CDR3 DNA is kept, in frame starting at base 1. Relative to germline, V is 6 bases shorter and J is 6 bases shorter, with 11 bases between their ends. Ophthalmopathy patients had moderately to severely active disease, Clinical Activity Score of at least 3, NOSPECS grade of at least 4, and duration under 3 months. Exclusion was applied to patients with uncontrolled infections, other autoimmune diseases, pregnancy or lactation. Diagnoses were established on the basis of clinical symptoms, serum thyroxine and TRAb, thyroid ultrasound, and orbital computed tomography. PBMCs were separated from roughly 9.6 ml of fresh peripheral blood using Ficoll-Paque density gradient centrifugation. Trizol reagent was used to extract total RNA, and RNA quality was then checked on an Agilent 2100 Bioanalyzer.

This clonotype was seen at least ten times. What antigen it recognizes has not been identified. Base qualities are not provided; no much larger clone lies one nucleotide away. Amplification of TCR beta CDR3 regions was carried out from RNA transcripts. The TCR CDR3 was subjected to a first round of RT-PCR using the HTBI primer set and the Qiagen OneStep RT-PCR kit. Libraries were constructed in a second round of multiplex PCR, after which size selection and purification were performed. Libraries were sequenced paired-end with 100 bp reads on an Illumina HiSeq2000. The original methods were these. SOAPnuke was used to process the raw data, with reads discarded if the reads contained adapters or uncalled bases, had a mean Phred below 15, or lacked an exact constant-primer or identifier match. High-quality paired reads were merged using COPE v1.2.5, and each unique nucleotide sequence was defined as a clonotype. MiTCR v1.1 was used to align clonotypes to the IMGT TRBV, TRBD and TRBJ reference segments. Analysis was restricted to V-J combinations with a frequency above 0.0001, which covered 99.2% of repertoires. A TCS score was defined as the ratio between F50 (clonal expansion) and ExV (chaos), using BLOSUM62-based TCRdist between CDR3 peptides within each V-J. Welch's t-statistics and random forest reduced 500 to 650 V-J features to 10 to 15, which were used in a naive Bayes classifier (R e1071). TCRdb reanalyzed the raw reads on its own, using fastp at Q25 for trimming and MiXCR for clone calling, and kept in-frame beta chains. Rows with a matching CDR3 protein are joined into one entry that keeps the most common DNA and genes. What appears here as the V and J calls and clone size reflects TCRdb's work, not the paper's. The sample data list hundreds of thousands of distinct CDR3 sequences, and about 20% of these were observed just once. Roughly 60% of the sample goes to the ten largest clones.

The sequence is built from TRBV3-1 and TRBJ2-2, and possibly TRBD2, on 6 matching bases. Sequencing input: blood. This sequence originates from a man between 25 and 39 years old with Graves' ophthalmopathy. The nucleotides are TGTGCCAGCAGTCCAGGGAGGTCCGGGGAGCTGTTTTTT. It translates as CASSPGRSGELFF. Where the CDR3 stops, the reference TRBV3-1 and TRBJ2-2 genes take over; the full variable domain is DTAVSQTPKYLVTQMGNDKSIKCEQNLGHDTMYWYKQDSKKFLKIMFSYNNKELIINETVPNRFSPKSPDKAHLNLHINSLELGDSAVYFCASSPGRSGELFFGEGSRLTVL.